This T cell receptor beta chain was retrieved from a study of shared T cell receptors in the human thymus. Germline V lookup: CDR1 MGHRA, CDR2 YSYEKL. The ends lost 4 bases at V and 5 bases at J; junction bases unmatched: 13. This CDR3 has 19 residues. TCRdb's table, derived via immunoSEQ multiplex PCR, lists solely in-frame clones and lacks some. The sample holds 700,000 or so clones, 80% to 90% seen once. The sample also formed part of further work on human thymus T cells.

V and J are TRBV4-1 and TRBJ2-1; 14 bases map to TRBD2. The clonotype comes from a girl less than two years old with a congenital heart defect. The specimen sequenced was thymocytes. The CDR3 reads CASSPRIRTSGGTHNEQFF. CDR3 bases: TGCGCCAGCAGCCCAAGAATCCGGACTAGCGGGGGGACCCACAATGAGCAGTTCTTC.